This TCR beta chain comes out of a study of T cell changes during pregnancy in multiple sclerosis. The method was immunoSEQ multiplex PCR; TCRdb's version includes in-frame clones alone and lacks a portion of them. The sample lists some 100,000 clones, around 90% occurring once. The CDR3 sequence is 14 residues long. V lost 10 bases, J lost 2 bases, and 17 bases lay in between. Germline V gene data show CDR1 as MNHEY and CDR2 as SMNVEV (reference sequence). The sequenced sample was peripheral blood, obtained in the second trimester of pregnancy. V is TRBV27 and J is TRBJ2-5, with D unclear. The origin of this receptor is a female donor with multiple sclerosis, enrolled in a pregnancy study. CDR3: CATRPYRIQETQYF. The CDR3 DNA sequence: TGTGCCACCCGCCCCTACAGAATTCAAGAGACCCAGTACTTC.